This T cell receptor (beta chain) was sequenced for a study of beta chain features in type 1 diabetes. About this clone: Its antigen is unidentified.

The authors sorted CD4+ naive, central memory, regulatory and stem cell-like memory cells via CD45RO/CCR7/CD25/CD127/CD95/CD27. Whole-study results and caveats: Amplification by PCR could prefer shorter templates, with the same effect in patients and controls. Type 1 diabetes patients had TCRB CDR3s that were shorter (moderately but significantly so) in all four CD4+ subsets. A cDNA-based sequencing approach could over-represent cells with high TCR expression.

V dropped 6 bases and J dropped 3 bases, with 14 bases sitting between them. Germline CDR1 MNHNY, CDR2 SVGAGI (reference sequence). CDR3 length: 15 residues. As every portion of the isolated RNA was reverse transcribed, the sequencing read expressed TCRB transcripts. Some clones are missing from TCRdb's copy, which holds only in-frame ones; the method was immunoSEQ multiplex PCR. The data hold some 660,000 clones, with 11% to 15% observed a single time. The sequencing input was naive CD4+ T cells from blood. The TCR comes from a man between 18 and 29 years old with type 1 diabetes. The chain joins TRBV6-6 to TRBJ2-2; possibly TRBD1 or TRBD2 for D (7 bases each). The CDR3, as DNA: TGTGCCAGCAGCCCTGGGAGGGGGCACACCGGGGAGCTGTTTTTT. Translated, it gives CASSPGRGHTGELFF.